Presented here are 6 T cell receptor beta chains from one specimen sequenced in a study of CD8 T cells in ankylosing spondylitis. TCRdb processed the 5' RACE reads anew with MiXCR; each CDR3 protein has one entry. The table includes 190,000 or so distinct CDR3 sequences, 9.5% to 15% detected once. The source material was blood, either unsorted or a sorted T cell fraction (not recorded which). The receptors derive from a male donor with ankylosing spondylitis or in good health (not recorded which).

J is TRBJ2-1 and V is TRBV5-1; D might be TRBD2 (6 bases). The germline V and J ends were trimmed by 8 bases and 1 base, with 19 bases remaining between them. CDR3 length: 16 amino acids. Per germline, CDR1 SGHRS and CDR2 YFSETQ. CDR3 sequence reads: CASIKEGTGSYNEQFF. The CDR3 bases are TGCGCCAGTATCAAGGAGGGGACTGGGTCCTACAATGAGCAGTTCTTC.

The table lists this clonotype with a few counts. The chain is built from TRBV27 and TRBJ1-2; no clear D. This CDR3 comprises 13 residues. CDR1 and CDR2 from the germline V gene are MNHEY and SMNVEV (reference sequence). Trimming took off 4 bases at V and 6 bases at J, with 12 bases between the two ends. The CDR3 DNA reads as TGTGCCAGCAGTTACGCCCCGGCCCATGGCTACACCTTC. Translated, it gives CASSYAPAHGYTF.

This chain uses TRBV27 with TRBJ2-7; 9 positions match TRBD1. This CDR3 has 18 amino acids. V was pared by 6 bases and J by 4 bases, with 19 bases of the junction left unmatched. CDR1 is MNHEY and CDR2 is SMNVEV in the germline V gene (reference sequence). CDR3 in DNA: TGTGCCAGCAGAATACAGGGGGCGGCTGGGAGCCCTTCATACGAGCAGTACTTC. This translates into CASRIQGAAGSPSYEQYF.

The J gene is TRBJ1-2, the V gene TRBV30, with D possibly being TRBD1 (5 bases). Between the trimmed V and J ends, which lost 4 bases and 4 bases, there was a span of 16 bases. The CDR3 covers 14 residues. Per the germline V gene, CDR1 is GTSNPN and CDR2 is SVGIG (reference sequence). CDR3 sequence: CAWTVGGSLYGYTF. The CDR3 bases are TGTGCCTGGACCGTGGGGGGGAGCCTCTATGGCTACACCTTC.

This chain uses TRBV29-1 with TRBJ1-1, with 10 bases matching TRBD1. This CDR3 is 15 amino acids long. V lost 8 bases and J lost 3; bases outside the gene matches: 12. The germline V gene encodes CDR1 SQVTM and CDR2 ANQGSEA. The CDR3, as DNA: TGCAGCACAACAAATGACAGGGGGCGTCACACTGAAGCTTTCTTT. It encodes CSTTNDRGRHTEAFF. The variable domain in full, with the rest retrieved from reference TRBV29-1 and TRBJ1-1, is SAVISQKPSRDICQRGTSLTIQCQVDSQVTMMFWYRQQPGQSLTLIATANQGSEATYESGFVIDKFPISRPNLTFSTLTVSNMSPEDSSIYLCSTTNDRGRHTEAFFGQGTRLTVV.

This clonotype has just a few counts. A much larger clone lies one base from this, so it may be a read error. CDR3 DNA sequence: TGTGCCAGCAGTACAGGGGTGGCGAACACTGAAGCTTTCTTT. This codes for CASSTGVANTEAFF. The chain recombines TRBV27 with TRBJ1-1; 7 positions agree with TRBD1. Germline-derived CDR1 and CDR2 are MNHEY and SMNVEV (reference sequence). The CDR3 totals 14 residues. Trimming took 5 bases from V and 1 from J; bases not matched to a gene: 4.